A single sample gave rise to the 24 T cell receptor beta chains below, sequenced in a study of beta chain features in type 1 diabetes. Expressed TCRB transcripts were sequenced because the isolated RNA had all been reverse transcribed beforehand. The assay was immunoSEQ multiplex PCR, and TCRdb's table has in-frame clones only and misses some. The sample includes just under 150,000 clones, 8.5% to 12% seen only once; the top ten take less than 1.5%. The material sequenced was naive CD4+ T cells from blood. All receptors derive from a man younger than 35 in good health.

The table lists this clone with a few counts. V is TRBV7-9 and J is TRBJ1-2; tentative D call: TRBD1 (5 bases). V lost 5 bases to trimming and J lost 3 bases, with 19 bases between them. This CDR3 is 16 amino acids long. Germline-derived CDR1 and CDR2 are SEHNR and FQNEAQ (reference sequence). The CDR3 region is CASSPGGDRSHYGYTF. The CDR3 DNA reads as TGTGCCAGCAGCCCGGGGGGGGACCGATCCCACTATGGCTACACCTTC.

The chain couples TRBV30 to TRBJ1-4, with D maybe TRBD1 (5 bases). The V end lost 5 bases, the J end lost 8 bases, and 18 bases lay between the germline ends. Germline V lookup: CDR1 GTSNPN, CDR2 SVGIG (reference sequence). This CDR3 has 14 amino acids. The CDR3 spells CAWDQGTGGEKLFF. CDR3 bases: TGTGCCTGGGATCAGGGAACGGGTGGGGAAAAACTGTTTTTT.

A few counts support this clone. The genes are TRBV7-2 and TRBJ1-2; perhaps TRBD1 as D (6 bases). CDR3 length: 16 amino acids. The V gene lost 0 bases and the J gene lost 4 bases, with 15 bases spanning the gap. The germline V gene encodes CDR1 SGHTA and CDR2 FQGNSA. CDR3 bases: TGTGCCAGCAGCTTAGCGCCAGGGGCTGGCCTCTATGGCTACACCTTC. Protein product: CASSLAPGAGLYGYTF. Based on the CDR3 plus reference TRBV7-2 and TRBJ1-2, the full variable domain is GAGVSQSPSNKVTEKGKDVELRCDPISGHTALYWYRQSLGQGLEFLIYFQGNSAPDKSGLPSDRFSAERTGGSVSTLTIQRTQQEDSAVYLCASSLAPGAGLYGYTFGSGTRLTVV.

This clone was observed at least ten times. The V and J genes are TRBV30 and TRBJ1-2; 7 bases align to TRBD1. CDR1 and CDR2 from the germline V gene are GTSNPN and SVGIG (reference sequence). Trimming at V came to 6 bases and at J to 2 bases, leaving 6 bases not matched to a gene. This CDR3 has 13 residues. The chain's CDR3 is CACGQELNYGYTF. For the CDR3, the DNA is TGTGCCTGCGGACAGGAACTGAACTATGGCTACACCTTC.

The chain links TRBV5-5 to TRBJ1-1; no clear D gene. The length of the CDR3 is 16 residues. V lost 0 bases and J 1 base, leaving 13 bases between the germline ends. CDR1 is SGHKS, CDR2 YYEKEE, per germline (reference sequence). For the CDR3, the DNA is TGTGCCAGCAGCTTGGCTCATCTTAGCACGAACACTGAAGCTTTCTTT. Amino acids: CASSLAHLSTNTEAFF.

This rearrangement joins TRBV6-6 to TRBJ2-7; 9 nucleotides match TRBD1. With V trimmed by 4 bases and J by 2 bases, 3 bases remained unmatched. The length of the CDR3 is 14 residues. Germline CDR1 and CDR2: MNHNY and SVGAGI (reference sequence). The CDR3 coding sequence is TGTGCCAGCAGTTCGGGACAGGGCCCCTACGAGCAGTACTTC. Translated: CASSSGQGPYEQYF.

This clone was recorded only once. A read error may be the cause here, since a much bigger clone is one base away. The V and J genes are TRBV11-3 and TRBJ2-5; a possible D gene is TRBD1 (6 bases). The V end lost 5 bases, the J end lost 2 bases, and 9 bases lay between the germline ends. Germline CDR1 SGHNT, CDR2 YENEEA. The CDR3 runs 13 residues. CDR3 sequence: CASSPGQQETQYF. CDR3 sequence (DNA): TGTGCCAGCAGCCCTGGACAGCAAGAGACCCAGTACTTC.

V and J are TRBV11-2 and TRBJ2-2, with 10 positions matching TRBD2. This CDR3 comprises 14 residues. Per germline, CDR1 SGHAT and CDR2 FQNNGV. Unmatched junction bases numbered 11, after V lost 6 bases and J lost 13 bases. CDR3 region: CASRQTSGSLGLFF. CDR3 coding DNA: TGTGCCAGCAGACAGACTAGCGGGTCGTTGGGGCTGTTTTTT.

CDR3 coding DNA: TGCGCCAGCAGCCAAAACAGGGTAGGTGAGCAGTTCTTC. Amino acid sequence: CASSQNRVGEQFF. The rearrangement links TRBV4-1 to TRBJ2-1; D possibly corresponds to TRBD1 (6 bases). This CDR3 has 13 residues. V was clipped by 2 bases and J by 9 bases, with 11 bases between them. CDR1 and CDR2 (germline): MGHRA, YSYEKL.

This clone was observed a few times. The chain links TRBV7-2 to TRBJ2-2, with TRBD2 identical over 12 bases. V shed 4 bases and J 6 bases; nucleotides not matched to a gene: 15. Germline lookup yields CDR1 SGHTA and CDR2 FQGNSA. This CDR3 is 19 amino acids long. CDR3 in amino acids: CASSSPGLAGRVGSGELFF. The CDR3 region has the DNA TGTGCCAGCAGCTCCCCGGGACTAGCGGGTCGGGTAGGATCCGGGGAGCTGTTTTTT.

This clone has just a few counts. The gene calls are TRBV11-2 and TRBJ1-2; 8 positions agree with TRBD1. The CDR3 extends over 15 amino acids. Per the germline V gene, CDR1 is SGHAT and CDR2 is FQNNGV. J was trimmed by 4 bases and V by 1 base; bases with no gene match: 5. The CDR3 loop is CASSLGPGQVYGYTF. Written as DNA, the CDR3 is TGTGCCAGCAGCTTAGGCCCGGGACAGGTCTATGGCTACACCTTC. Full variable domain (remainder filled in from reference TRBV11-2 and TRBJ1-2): EAGVAQSPRYKIIEKRQSVAFWCNPISGHATLYWYQQILGQGPKLLIQFQNNGVVDDSQLPKDRFSAERLKGVDSTLKIQPAKLEDSAVYLCASSLGPGQVYGYTFGSGTRLTVV.

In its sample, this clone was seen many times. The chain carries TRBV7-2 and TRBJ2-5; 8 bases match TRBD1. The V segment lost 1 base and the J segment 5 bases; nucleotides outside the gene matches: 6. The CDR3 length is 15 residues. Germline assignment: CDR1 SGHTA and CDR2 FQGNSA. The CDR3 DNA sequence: TGTGCCAGCAGCTTAGGGACAGGGATGTTGGAGACCCAGTACTTC. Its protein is CASSLGTGMLETQYF.

The CDR3 sequence: CASSLRSGTDTQYF. Here the CDR3 DNA reads TGTGCCAGCAGCTTACGGAGCGGAACAGATACGCAGTATTTT. This chain joins TRBV7-8 and TRBJ2-3, with D maybe TRBD2 (5 bases). Germline loops: CDR1 SGHVS, CDR2 FQNEAQ. CDR3 length: 14 amino acids. Trimming stripped 2 bases from V and 3 bases from J, with 9 bases between.

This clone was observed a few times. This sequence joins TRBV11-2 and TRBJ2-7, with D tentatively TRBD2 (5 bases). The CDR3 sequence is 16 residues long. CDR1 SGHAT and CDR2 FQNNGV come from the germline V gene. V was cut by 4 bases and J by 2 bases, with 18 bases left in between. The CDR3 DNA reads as TGTGCCAGCAGCTATCTAGGGTCCACGGGGACCTACGAGCAGTACTTC. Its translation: CASSYLGSTGTYEQYF.

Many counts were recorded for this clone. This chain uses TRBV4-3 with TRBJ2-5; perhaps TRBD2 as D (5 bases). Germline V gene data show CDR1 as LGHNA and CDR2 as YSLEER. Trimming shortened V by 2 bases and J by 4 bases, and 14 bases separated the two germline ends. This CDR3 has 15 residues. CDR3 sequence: CASSQKWGVGETQYF. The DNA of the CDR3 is TGCGCCAGCAGCCAAAAGTGGGGAGTGGGAGAGACCCAGTACTTC.

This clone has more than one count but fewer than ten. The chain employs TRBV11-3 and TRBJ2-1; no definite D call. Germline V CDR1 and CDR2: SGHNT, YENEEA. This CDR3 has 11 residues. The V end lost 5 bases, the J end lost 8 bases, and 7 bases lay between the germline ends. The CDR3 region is CASSARDEQFF. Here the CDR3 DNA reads TGTGCCAGCAGCGCCCGGGATGAGCAGTTCTTC.

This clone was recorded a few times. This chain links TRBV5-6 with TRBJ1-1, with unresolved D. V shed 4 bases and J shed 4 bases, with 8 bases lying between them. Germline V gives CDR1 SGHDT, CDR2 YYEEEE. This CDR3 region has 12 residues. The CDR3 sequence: CASSLTGTEAFF. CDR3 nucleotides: TGTGCCAGCAGCCTGACTGGCACTGAAGCTTTCTTT.

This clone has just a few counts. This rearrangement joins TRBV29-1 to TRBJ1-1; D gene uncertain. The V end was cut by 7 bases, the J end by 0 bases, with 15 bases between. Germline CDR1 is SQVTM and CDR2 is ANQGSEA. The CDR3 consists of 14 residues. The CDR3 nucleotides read TGCAGCGCCCTCGAGGGAACCCTGAACACTGAAGCTTTCTTT. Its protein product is CSALEGTLNTEAFF.

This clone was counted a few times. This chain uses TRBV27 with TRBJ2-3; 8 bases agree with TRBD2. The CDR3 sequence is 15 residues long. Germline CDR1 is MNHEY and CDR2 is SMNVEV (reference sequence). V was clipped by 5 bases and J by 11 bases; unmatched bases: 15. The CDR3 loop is CASSGSRTSFLRQYF. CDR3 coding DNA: TGTGCCAGCAGTGGGAGCAGGACTAGCTTCCTAAGGCAGTATTTT.

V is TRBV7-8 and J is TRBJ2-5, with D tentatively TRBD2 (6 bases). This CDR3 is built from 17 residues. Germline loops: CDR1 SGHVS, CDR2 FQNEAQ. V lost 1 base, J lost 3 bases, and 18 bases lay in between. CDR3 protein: CASSLGRGLRGKETQYF. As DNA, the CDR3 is TGTGCCAGCAGCTTAGGACGAGGCCTTCGGGGGAAAGAGACCCAGTACTTC.

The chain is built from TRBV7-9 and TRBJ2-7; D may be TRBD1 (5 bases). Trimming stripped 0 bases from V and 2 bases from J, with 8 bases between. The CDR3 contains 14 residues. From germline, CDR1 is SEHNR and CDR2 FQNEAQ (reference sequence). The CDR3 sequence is CASSLAGQTYEQYF. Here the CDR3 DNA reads TGTGCCAGCAGCTTAGCGGGGCAGACCTACGAGCAGTACTTC.

The chain's CDR3 is CASRPTGGVQPQHF. As DNA, the CDR3 is TGTGCCAGCAGACCGACAGGGGGAGTTCAGCCCCAGCATTTT. The chain uses TRBV2 and TRBJ1-5; TRBD1 matches 9 bases. Germline trimming cut 6 bases from V and 6 bases from J; bases unmatched to any gene: 6. Germline V CDR1 and CDR2: SNHLY, FYNNEI. The CDR3 length is 14 residues.

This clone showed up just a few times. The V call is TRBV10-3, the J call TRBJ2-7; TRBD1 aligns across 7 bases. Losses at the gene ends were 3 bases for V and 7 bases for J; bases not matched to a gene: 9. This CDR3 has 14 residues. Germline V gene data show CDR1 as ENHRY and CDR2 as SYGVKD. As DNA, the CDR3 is TGTGCCATCAGTGACCCAGACAGGGTTCGGGAGCAGTACTTC. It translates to CAISDPDRVREQYF.

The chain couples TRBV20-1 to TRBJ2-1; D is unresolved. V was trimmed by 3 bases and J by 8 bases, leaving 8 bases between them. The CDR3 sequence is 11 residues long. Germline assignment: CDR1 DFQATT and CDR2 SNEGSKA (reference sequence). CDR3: CSASRVHEQFF. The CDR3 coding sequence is TGCAGTGCTAGCCGGGTGCATGAGCAGTTCTTC.